This T cell receptor (beta chain) was captured in a study of a mutant IDH1 vaccine in newly diagnosed glioma. Study information: The start of vaccination came 4-6 weeks after radiotherapy alone, or with temozolomide cycles. Treated patients comprised 62.5% males and around 40% females, mean age about 43 years.

The trim removed 4 bases at V and 6 bases at J, leaving 10 bases unmatched. The germline gives CDR1 ENHRY, CDR2 SYGVKD. The CDR3 is 15 amino acids. Time point described: week 11, during vaccination. Doses consisted of 300 ug of mutant IDH1 20-mer peptide each, paired with topical imiquimod. Newly diagnosed WHO grade 3 or 4 IDH1-mutant, ATRX-lost astrocytomas were identified in the donors. Repertoires were generated with immunoSEQ multiplex PCR, while TCRdb's copy carries only in-frame clones and drops some. Of 30,000 to 45,000 clones detected, 75% to 85% appear once; the ten largest clones hold about 14%. A remark on this clone: The antigen remains undetermined.

This material consisted of peripheral blood mononuclear cells (PBMCs), taken from a glioma patient whose treatment included an IDH1 peptide vaccine. The sequence was collected from a woman in her 30s with glioma. Some clones in this sample may be carry-over from other donors' samples. This rearrangement joins TRBV10-3 to TRBJ1-2; 8 bases map to TRBD1. For the CDR3, the DNA is TGTGCCATCAGTGTAAGAGGACAGGGTGGAGATGGCTACACCTTC. Its translation is CAISVRGQGGDGYTF.